This T cell receptor beta chain was sequenced during a study of T cells in Graves' hyperthyroidism and ophthalmopathy. The overall study: Before treatment of any kind, peripheral blood was taken at initial diagnosis. General observations from the study: The authors' 13 V-J model separated ophthalmopathy from stable hyperthyroidism. Onset of ophthalmopathy came a median approximately 6.9 months after the model predicted it.

Authors of the study amplified TCR beta CDR3 regions from RNA transcripts. During a first-round RT-PCR of the TCR CDR3, the HTBI primer set was used. TCRdb independently ran MiXCR on the multiplex PCR reads; one entry per CDR3 protein. Found here are under 350,000 distinct CDR3 sequences, over 15% of them singletons; the top ten hold approximately 57%. This clonotype was picked up many times. Its target is not known. V was shortened by 6 bases and J by 4 bases, with 12 bases between the two germline ends. The CDR3 has 12 amino acids. The germline V gene has CDR1 DFQATT and CDR2 SNEGSKA (reference sequence).

Sequencing was carried out using blood. This sequence was found in a woman in her fifties or sixties with Graves' ophthalmopathy. The chain couples TRBV20-1 to TRBJ1-1; D is perhaps TRBD1 (6 bases). CDR3 nucleotides: TGCAGTGCCCGCAGGGGTTCCACTGAAGCTTTCTTT. Its translation is CSARRGSTEAFF.